This TCR beta chain was identified during a study of T cells after yellow fever vaccination. About the study: Any fraction with a low cell number was prepared using SMART-Seq v4 Ultra Low Input.

Study-level results: Post-booster repertoires contained most primary-vaccination clones again (about 95% CD4, 88% CD8). Some clonotypes, a small share, were shared between CD4 and CD8 compartments.

Germline loops: CDR1 KGHSH, CDR2 LQKENI. CDR3 size: 15 residues. V was trimmed by 3 bases and J by 5 bases, leaving 16 bases between them. In TCRdb, the 5' RACE reads were re-called with MiXCR into one record per CDR3 protein. The sample yields tens of thousands of distinct CDR3 sequences, around 7.3% seen once. In this sample, this clonotype turned up many times. Its target is not known. The sequence derives from a man aged 25 to 45 who received the YFV17D yellow fever vaccine. The sequences come from CD8+ T cells sorted from PBMCs, collected on the day of the yellow fever booster vaccination. This sequence joins TRBV18 and TRBJ2-5; D not resolved. Here the CDR3 reads CASSPGFVVGETQYF. The CDR3 nucleotides read TGTGCCAGCTCACCTGGTTTTGTCGTGGGTGAGACCCAGTACTTC.